The present T cell receptor beta chain was sequenced within a study of cytotoxic CD8 clonotypes in ibrutinib-treated CLL. For the study at large: For this cohort, patients were ten to twelve relapsed/refractory and some 15 treatment-naive, while under 18 were IGHV unmutated. Results showed roughly 25 partial and 2 complete responses; following median around 73 months, roughly 15 remained remitted, roughly 12 advanced. Study-level results: Higher circulating CD8+ T-cell counts strongly accompanied higher baseline clonality, above age-matched healthy donors.

Assay: immunoSEQ multiplex PCR; the TCRdb copy retains only in-frame clones and omits some. The profile covers roughly 250,000 clones, with less than 75% appearing a single time and less than 20% taken by the ten largest. Note on this clone: Its antigen is unknown.

The germline V gene has CDR1 SGHDT and CDR2 YYEEEE. This CDR3 is 15 amino acids long. Losses at the gene ends were 6 bases for V and 0 bases for J; bases not matched to a gene: 9. The specimen was PBMCs, collected after 24 months of ibrutinib treatment. The rearrangement links TRBV5-6 to TRBJ2-7; TRBD1 matches 7 bases. The TCR sequence derives from a human donor with chronic lymphocytic leukemia. The CDR3 DNA reads TGTGCCAGCACCCCCCCCGGGACAGTCTCCTACGAGCAGTACTTC. It encodes CASTPPGTVSYEQYF.